Shown below are 26 T cell receptor beta chains from a single sample sequenced in a study of blood T cell repertoires in COVID-19. TCRdb keeps only in-frame clones here, not all; method: immunoSEQ multiplex PCR. The repertoire holds roughly 69,000 clones, with about four fifths as singletons. What was sequenced was peripheral blood. Receptors originate from a man in his fifties with COVID-19, enrolled during active disease.

The chain has TRBV7-9 and TRBJ2-7; 9 nucleotides align to TRBD1. This CDR3 region has 14 residues. The trim removed 5 bases at V and 7 bases at J, leaving 9 bases unmatched. Germline V lookup: CDR1 SEHNR, CDR2 FQNEAQ (reference sequence). The CDR3 loop is CASSPQGALGEQYF. The CDR3 DNA follows: TGTGCCAGCAGCCCACAGGGGGCCTTGGGGGAGCAGTACTTC.

This clone is a singleton in its sample. This chain uses TRBV5-1 with TRBJ2-7; tentatively, D is TRBD1 (6 bases). CDR1 SGHRS and CDR2 YFSETQ come from the germline V gene. This CDR3 comprises 14 residues. V was trimmed by 0 bases and J by 4 bases, leaving 11 bases between them. Here the CDR3 reads CASSLGPGDYEQYF. The CDR3 DNA reads as TGCGCCAGCAGCTTGGGCCCAGGGGATTACGAGCAGTACTTC. The complete variable domain, with remaining parts taken from reference TRBV5-1 and TRBJ2-7, reads KAGVTQTPRYLIKTRGQQVTLSCSPISGHRSVSWYQQTPGQGLQFLFEYFSETQRNKGNFPGRFSGRQFSNSRSEMNVSTLELGDSALYLCASSLGPGDYEQYFGPGTRLTVT.

The chain links TRBV19 to TRBJ1-5; 10 bases agree with TRBD1. CDR1 and CDR2 from the germline V gene are LNHDA and SQIVND (reference sequence). Losses at the gene ends were 7 bases for V and 7 bases for J; bases not matched to a gene: 10. This CDR3 has 15 residues. The DNA for the CDR3 is TGTGCCAGTACCCCAGACAGGGGGCGTGTGCAGCCCCAGCATTTT. This sequence encodes CASTPDRGRVQPQHF.

The chain is built from TRBV19 and TRBJ1-1; 8 bases fit TRBD1. Germline CDR1 reads LNHDA; CDR2 reads SQIVND (reference sequence). This CDR3 comprises 15 residues. Losses at the gene ends were 5 bases for V and 3 bases for J; bases not matched to a gene: 8. The CDR3 region is CASSDPTGVDTEAFF. CDR3 bases: TGTGCCAGTAGTGACCCGACAGGGGTTGACACTGAAGCTTTCTTT.

The V and J genes are TRBV18 and TRBJ1-2; no reliable D call. CDR1 is KGHSH, CDR2 LQKENI, per germline. CDR3 length equals 14 residues. Trimming took 5 bases from V and 7 from J, leaving 17 bases between them. CDR3 in amino acids: CASSIPAGSSGYTF. The CDR3 nucleotides read TGTGCCAGCTCAATACCAGCCGGGTCCTCTGGCTACACCTTC. Drawing the rest from reference TRBV18 and TRBJ1-2, the complete variable domain is NAGVMQNPRHLVRRRGQEARLRCSPMKGHSHVYWYRQLPEEGLKFMVYLQKENIIDESGMPKERFSAEFPKEGPSILRIQQVVRGDSAAYFCASSIPAGSSGYTFGSGTRLTVV.

CDR3 DNA: TGTGCCACCGCGGAACCGACCTTGAGCTCCTACAATGAGCAGTTCTTC. Translating it yields CATAEPTLSSYNEQFF. This chain connects TRBV24-1 to TRBJ2-1; D not resolved. The CDR3 spans 16 residues. Germline V gene data show CDR1 as KGHDR and CDR2 as SFDVKD. Trimming removed 9 bases from V and 0 bases from J, with 17 bases in between.

The chain carries TRBV7-6 and TRBJ2-1; 7 nucleotides agree with TRBD2. CDR3 length: 17 amino acids. CDR1 and CDR2 from the germline V gene are SGHVS and FNYEAQ. V was clipped by 1 base and J by 8 bases; unmatched bases: 14. Here the CDR3 DNA reads TGTGCCAGCAGCTTAGGTAGGCGCGGGGGAATTAGCGATGAGCAGTTCTTC. It yields the protein CASSLGRRGGISDEQFF.

The chain links TRBV2 to TRBJ1-5; D not certain. Germline V gives CDR1 SNHLY, CDR2 FYNNEI. The germline V and J ends were trimmed by 6 bases and 6 bases, with 6 bases remaining between them. The CDR3 runs to 11 residues. CDR3 in amino acids: CASSAGQPQHF. DNA of the CDR3: TGTGCCAGCAGCGCAGGTCAGCCCCAGCATTTT.

The CDR3 is CASSPRDRGLYGYTF. The CDR3 bases are TGTGCCAGCAGCCCCCGGGACAGGGGACTCTATGGCTACACCTTC. The rearrangement joins TRBV7-8 to TRBJ1-2; 10 bases fit TRBD1. The CDR3 loop spans 15 amino acids. V shed 5 bases and J 4 bases; nucleotides not matched to a gene: 7. Looked up from germline, CDR1 is SGHVS and CDR2 is FQNEAQ.

The table lists this clone with a count of one. This chain links TRBV10-2 with TRBJ2-7; D gene uncertain. The V gene lost 3 bases and the J gene lost 7 bases, with 13 bases spanning the gap. This CDR3 spans 13 amino acids. Looked up from germline, CDR1 is WSHSY and CDR2 is SAAADI. This CDR3 is CASSDVSREEQYF. CDR3 DNA: TGCGCCAGCAGTGACGTCTCACGAGAAGAGCAGTACTTC.

The chain recombines TRBV7-2 with TRBJ2-2, with 9 nucleotides matching TRBD2. The CDR3 is 15 residues long. Looked up from germline, CDR1 is SGHTA and CDR2 is FQGNSA. The V and J ends lost 2 bases and 6 bases, in that order; junction bases with no gene match: 4. The CDR3 spells CASSLFRGGAGELFF. In DNA form, the CDR3 reads TGTGCCAGCAGCTTATTCCGCGGGGGGGCCGGGGAGCTGTTTTTT. The full variable domain, rest sourced from reference TRBV7-2 and TRBJ2-2, is GAGVSQSPSNKVTEKGKDVELRCDPISGHTALYWYRQSLGQGLEFLIYFQGNSAPDKSGLPSDRFSAERTGGSVSTLTIQRTQQEDSAVYLCASSLFRGGAGELFFGEGSRLTVL.

This chain connects TRBV10-3 to TRBJ1-6; 10 bases fit TRBD1. The CDR3 contains 14 residues. V gave up 4 bases and J gave up 8 bases; unmatched junction bases: 2. Per germline, CDR1 ENHRY and CDR2 SYGVKD. CDR3 sequence (DNA): TGTGCCATCAGTGCCGGGACAGGGGATTCACCCCTCCACTTT. Protein: CAISAGTGDSPLHF.

V and J are TRBV27 and TRBJ1-1; D gene uncertain. Trimming stripped 2 bases from V and 2 bases from J, with 6 bases between. CDR3 length: 13 amino acids. The germline CDR1 and CDR2 sequences are MNHEY and SMNVEV (reference sequence). In DNA form, the CDR3 reads TGTGCCAGCAGTTTACGGGAAAACACTGAAGCTTTCTTT. The encoded protein is CASSLRENTEAFF.

The CDR3 spells CASSLPGLATTGELFF. The DNA for the CDR3 is TGTGCCAGCAGCTTACCGGGACTAGCGACCACCGGGGAGCTGTTTTTT. The rearrangement links TRBV7-9 to TRBJ2-2; 10 bases line up with TRBD2. CDR1 is SEHNR and CDR2 is FQNEAQ in the germline V gene (reference sequence). This CDR3 is 16 amino acids long. With 2 bases clipped from V and 4 bases from J, the junction kept 4 bases outside the gene matches.

This chain links TRBV10-3 with TRBJ2-2; TRBD2 agrees at 7 bases. CDR1 is ENHRY and CDR2 is SYGVKD in the germline V gene. The CDR3 length is 15 residues. The trim removed 10 bases at V and 5 bases at J, leaving 13 bases unmatched. CDR3 DNA sequence: TGTGCCACCCGGGAGGCCCTGCTTCGGACCGGGGAGCTGTTTTTT. It translates to CATREALLRTGELFF.

This clone appeared a single time. The chain links TRBV2 to TRBJ2-1, with 10 bases matching TRBD2. This CDR3 is 15 amino acids long. Germline-derived CDR1 and CDR2 are SNHLY and FYNNEI. Trimming removed 6 bases from V and 8 bases from J; junction bases left unmatched: 10. The CDR3 is CASSTERGGLYEQFF. For the CDR3, the DNA is TGTGCCAGCAGCACCGAGCGGGGGGGCCTATATGAGCAGTTCTTC.

This rearrangement joins TRBV19 to TRBJ1-6; 8 positions match TRBD1. This CDR3 region has 15 residues. Germline loops: CDR1 LNHDA, CDR2 SQIVND (reference sequence). The trim removed 5 bases at V and 6 bases at J, leaving 6 bases unmatched. CDR3 loop: CASSSTGGSNSPLHF. The CDR3 bases are TGTGCCAGTAGTTCCACAGGGGGTAGTAATTCACCCCTCCACTTT.

The chain employs TRBV7-9 and TRBJ2-4; the D is unclear. CDR3 size: 16 residues. The V end was cut by 2 bases, the J end by 0 bases, with 11 bases between. The germline gives CDR1 SEHNR, CDR2 FQNEAQ (reference sequence). The CDR3 loop is CASSLNEAAAKNIQYF. For the CDR3, the DNA is TGTGCCAGCAGCTTAAACGAGGCAGCAGCCAAAAACATTCAGTACTTC.

V and J are TRBV6-6 and TRBJ2-2, with TRBD2 identical over 15 bases. There are 17 residues in the CDR3. The J segment lost 3 bases and the V segment lost 5 bases, leaving 4 bases of the junction unmatched. Germline-derived CDR1 and CDR2 are MNHNY and SVGAGI (reference sequence). Here the CDR3 DNA reads TGTGCCAGCAGTCTAGGACTAGCGGGGGGGTACACCGGGGAGCTGTTTTTT. Translation: CASSLGLAGGYTGELFF.

This clone turned up a few times. V usage is TRBV6-4 and J usage is TRBJ1-2; TRBD1 matches 8 bases. CDR3 length: 15 residues. Germline CDR1 MRHNA, CDR2 SNTAGT. Unmatched junction bases numbered 11, after V lost 4 bases and J lost 7 bases. CDR3: CASSGGAGGLSGYTF. The CDR3 bases are TGTGCCAGCAGTGGAGGGGCAGGGGGCCTTTCTGGCTACACCTTC.

V gene TRBV9 combines with J gene TRBJ2-3; TRBD2 matches 10 bases. This CDR3 contains 17 residues. Trimming at V came to 0 bases and at J to 4 bases, leaving 8 bases not matched to a gene. The germline gives CDR1 SGDLS, CDR2 YYNGEE. As DNA, the CDR3 is TGTGCCAGCAGCGTAGCTGAGTTGACTAGCGGGCCAGATACGCAGTATTTT. This codes for CASSVAELTSGPDTQYF.

The chain carries TRBV18 and TRBJ1-3; 8 bases line up with TRBD1. CDR1 and CDR2 from the germline V gene are KGHSH and LQKENI. V shed 3 bases and J 2 bases; nucleotides not matched to a gene: 18. The CDR3 has 20 residues. The CDR3 loop is CASSPQWTGSSAGTGNTIYF. The CDR3 DNA reads TGTGCCAGCTCACCTCAGTGGACAGGGAGCTCCGCGGGGACTGGAAACACCATATATTTT.

This clone was counted between two and nine times. This sequence joins TRBV4-1 and TRBJ2-1; possibly TRBD2 for D (5 bases). CDR1 is MGHRA and CDR2 is YSYEKL in the germline V gene. Deletions cut 0 bases from V and 1 base from J, with 7 bases between. The CDR3 length is 15 residues. In DNA, the CDR3 is TGCGCCAGCAGCCAAGAATGGACTTCCTACAATGAGCAGTTCTTC. Its protein is CASSQEWTSYNEQFF.

The rearrangement links TRBV11-1 to TRBJ1-1; unclear D gene. V gave up 5 bases and J gave up 5 bases, with 21 bases separating them. Germline lookup yields CDR1 SGHAT and CDR2 FQDESV (reference sequence). The CDR3 is 16 residues long. The CDR3 DNA follows: TGTGCCAGCAGCCCCGAGGGCTTTTGGGGTCGGACTGAAGCTTTCTTT. Its translation is CASSPEGFWGRTEAFF.

The chain has TRBV7-2 and TRBJ1-4; D is perhaps TRBD1 (6 bases). This CDR3 contains 15 residues. CDR1 and CDR2 from the germline V gene are SGHTA and FQGNSA. Trimming took 1 base from V and 6 from J, leaving 12 bases between them. The CDR3: CASSLVAGQHEKLFF. Written as DNA, the CDR3 is TGTGCCAGCAGCTTAGTAGCCGGACAGCATGAAAAACTGTTTTTT.

The chain recombines TRBV19 with TRBJ1-1; no clear D gene. In germline, CDR1 is LNHDA, CDR2 SQIVND (reference sequence). Trimming removed 3 bases at V and 1 base at J, with 18 bases between. The CDR3 has 17 residues. The CDR3 here is CASSIGFLRTANTEAFF. The CDR3 bases are TGTGCCAGTAGTATTGGTTTTTTAAGGACTGCGAACACTGAAGCTTTCTTT.